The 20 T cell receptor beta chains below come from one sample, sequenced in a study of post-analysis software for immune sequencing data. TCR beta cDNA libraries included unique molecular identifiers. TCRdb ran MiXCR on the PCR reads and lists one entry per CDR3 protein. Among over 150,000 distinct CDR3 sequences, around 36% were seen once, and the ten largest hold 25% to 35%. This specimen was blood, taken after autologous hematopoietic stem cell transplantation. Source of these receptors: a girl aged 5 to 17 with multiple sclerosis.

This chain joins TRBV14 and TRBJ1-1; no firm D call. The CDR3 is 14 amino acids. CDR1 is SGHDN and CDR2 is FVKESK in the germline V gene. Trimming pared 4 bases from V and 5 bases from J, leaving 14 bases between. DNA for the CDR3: TGTGCCAGCAGCCCAAAGAACGGGCGGACTGAAGCTTTCTTT. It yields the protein CASSPKNGRTEAFF.

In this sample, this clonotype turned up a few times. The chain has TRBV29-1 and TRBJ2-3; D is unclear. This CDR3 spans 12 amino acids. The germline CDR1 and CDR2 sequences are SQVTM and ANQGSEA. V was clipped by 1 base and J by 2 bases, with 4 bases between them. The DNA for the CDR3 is TGCAGCGTTGAAGCCCTCACAGATACGCAGTATTTT. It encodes CSVEALTDTQYF.

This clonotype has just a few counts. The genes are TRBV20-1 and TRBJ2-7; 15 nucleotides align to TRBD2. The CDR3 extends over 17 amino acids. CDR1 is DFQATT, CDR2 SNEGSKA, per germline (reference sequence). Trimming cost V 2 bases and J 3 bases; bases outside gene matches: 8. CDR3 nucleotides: TGCAGTGCTAGACTCTCAGGACTAGCGGGAGGGCTCTACGAGCAGTACTTC. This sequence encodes CSARLSGLAGGLYEQYF.

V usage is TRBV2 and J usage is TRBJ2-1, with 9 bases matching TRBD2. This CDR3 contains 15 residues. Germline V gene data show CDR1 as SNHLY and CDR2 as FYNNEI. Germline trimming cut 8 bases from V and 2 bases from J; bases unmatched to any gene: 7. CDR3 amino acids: CASVAGGRAYNEQFF. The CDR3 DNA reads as TGTGCCAGCGTCGCCGGCGGGAGGGCCTACAATGAGCAGTTCTTC.

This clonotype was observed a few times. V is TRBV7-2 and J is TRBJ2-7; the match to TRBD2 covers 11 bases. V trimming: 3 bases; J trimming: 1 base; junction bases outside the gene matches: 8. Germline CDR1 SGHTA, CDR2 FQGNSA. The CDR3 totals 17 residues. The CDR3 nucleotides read TGTGCCAGCAGCTTGTGGGGCCTAGCGGGAGGTTCCTACGAGCAGTACTTC. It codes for CASSLWGLAGGSYEQYF. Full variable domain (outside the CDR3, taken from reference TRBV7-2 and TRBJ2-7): GAGVSQSPSNKVTEKGKDVELRCDPISGHTALYWYRQSLGQGLEFLIYFQGNSAPDKSGLPSDRFSAERTGGSVSTLTIQRTQQEDSAVYLCASSLWGLAGGSYEQYFGPGTRLTVT.

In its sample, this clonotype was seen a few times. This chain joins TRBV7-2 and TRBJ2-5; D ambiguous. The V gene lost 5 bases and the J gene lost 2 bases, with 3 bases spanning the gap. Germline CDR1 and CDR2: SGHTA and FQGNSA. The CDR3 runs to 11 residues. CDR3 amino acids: CASSEQETQYF. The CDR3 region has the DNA TGTGCCAGCAGCGAACAAGAGACCCAGTACTTC.

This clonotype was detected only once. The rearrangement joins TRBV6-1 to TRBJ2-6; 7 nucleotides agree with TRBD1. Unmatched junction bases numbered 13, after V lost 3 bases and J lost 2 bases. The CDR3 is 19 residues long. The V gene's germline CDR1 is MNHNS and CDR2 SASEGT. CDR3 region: CASSERGGQPFPGANVLTF. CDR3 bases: TGTGCCAGCAGTGAGAGAGGGGGACAGCCTTTTCCTGGGGCCAACGTCCTGACTTTC.

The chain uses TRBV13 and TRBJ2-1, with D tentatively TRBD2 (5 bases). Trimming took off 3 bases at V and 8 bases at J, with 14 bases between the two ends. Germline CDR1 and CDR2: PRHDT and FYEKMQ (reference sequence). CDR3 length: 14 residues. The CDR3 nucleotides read TGTGCCAGCAGCTTCTCCTCTAGCAACTATGAGCAGTTCTTC. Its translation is CASSFSSSNYEQFF.

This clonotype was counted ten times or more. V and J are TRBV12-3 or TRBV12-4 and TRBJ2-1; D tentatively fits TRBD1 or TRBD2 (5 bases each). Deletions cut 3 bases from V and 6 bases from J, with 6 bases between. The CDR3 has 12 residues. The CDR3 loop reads CASSLGVNEQFF. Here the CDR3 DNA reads TGTGCCAGCAGTTTGGGGGTCAATGAGCAGTTCTTC.

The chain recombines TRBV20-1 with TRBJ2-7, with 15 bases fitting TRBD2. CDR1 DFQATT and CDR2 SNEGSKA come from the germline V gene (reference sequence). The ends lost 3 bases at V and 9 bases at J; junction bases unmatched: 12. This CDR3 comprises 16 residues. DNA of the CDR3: TGCAGTGCTAGTCCGGGACTAGCGGGAGGAATAAAAAGGCAGTACTTC. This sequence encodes CSASPGLAGGIKRQYF.

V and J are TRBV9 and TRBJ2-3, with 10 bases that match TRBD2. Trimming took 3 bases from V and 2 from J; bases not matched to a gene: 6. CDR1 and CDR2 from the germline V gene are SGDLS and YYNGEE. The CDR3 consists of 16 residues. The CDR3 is CASSGLAGVDTDTQYF. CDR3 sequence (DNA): TGTGCCAGCAGCGGTCTAGCGGGAGTGGACACAGATACGCAGTATTTT.

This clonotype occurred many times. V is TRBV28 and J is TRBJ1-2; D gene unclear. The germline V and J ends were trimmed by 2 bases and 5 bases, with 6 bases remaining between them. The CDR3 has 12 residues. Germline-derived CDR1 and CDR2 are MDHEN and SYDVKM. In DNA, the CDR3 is TGTGCCAGCAGTTTAGGACCGTATGGCTACACCTTC. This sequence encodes CASSLGPYGYTF.

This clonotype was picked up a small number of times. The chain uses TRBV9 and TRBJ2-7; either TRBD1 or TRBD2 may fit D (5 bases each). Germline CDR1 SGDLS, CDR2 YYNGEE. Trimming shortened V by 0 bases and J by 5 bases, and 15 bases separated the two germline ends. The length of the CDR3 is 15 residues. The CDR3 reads CASSVGTGLFDEQYF. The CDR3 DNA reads TGTGCCAGCAGCGTAGGTACAGGACTGTTCGACGAGCAGTACTTC. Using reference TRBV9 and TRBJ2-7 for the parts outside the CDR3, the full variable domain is DSGVTQTPKHLITATGQRVTLRCSPRSGDLSVYWYQQSLDQGLQFLIQYYNGEERAKGNILERFSAQQFPDLHSELNLSSLELGDSALYFCASSVGTGLFDEQYFGPGTRLTVT.

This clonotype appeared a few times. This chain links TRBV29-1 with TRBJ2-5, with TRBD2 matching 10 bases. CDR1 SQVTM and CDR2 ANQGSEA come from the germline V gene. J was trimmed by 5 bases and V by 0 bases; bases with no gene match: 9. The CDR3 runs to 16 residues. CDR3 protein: CSVEEGTSASWETQYF. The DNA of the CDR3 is TGCAGCGTTGAAGAGGGGACTAGCGCCTCCTGGGAGACCCAGTACTTC. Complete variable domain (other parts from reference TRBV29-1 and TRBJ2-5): SAVISQKPSRDICQRGTSLTIQCQVDSQVTMMFWYRQQPGQSLTLIATANQGSEATYESGFVIDKFPISRPNLTFSTLTVSNMSPEDSSIYLCSVEEGTSASWETQYFGPGTRLLVL.

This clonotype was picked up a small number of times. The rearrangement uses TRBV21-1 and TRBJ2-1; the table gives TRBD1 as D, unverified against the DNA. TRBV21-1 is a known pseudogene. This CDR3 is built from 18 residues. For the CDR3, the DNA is TGTGCCAGCAGCAAGGCCCGGGACAGGGGGCTCTCCTACAATGAGCAGTTCTTC. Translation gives CASSKARDRGLSYNEQFF.

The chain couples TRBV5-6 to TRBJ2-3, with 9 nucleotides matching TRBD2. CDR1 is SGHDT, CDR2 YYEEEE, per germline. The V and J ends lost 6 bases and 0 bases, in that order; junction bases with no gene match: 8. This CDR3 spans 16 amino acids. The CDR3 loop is CASTRGGRVSTDTQYF. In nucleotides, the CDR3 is TGTGCCAGCACCAGGGGCGGGAGGGTGAGCACAGATACGCAGTATTTT.

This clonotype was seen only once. Here the CDR3 DNA reads TGTGCCAGCAGCGTAGCTCCGGCGGATTGTTATGGCTACACCTTC. Residues: CASSVAPADCYGYTF. V and J are TRBV9 and TRBJ1-2; D gene unclear. The CDR3 consists of 15 residues. Trimming shortened V by 0 bases and J by 5 bases, and 14 bases separated the two germline ends. The germline CDR1 and CDR2 sequences are SGDLS and YYNGEE.

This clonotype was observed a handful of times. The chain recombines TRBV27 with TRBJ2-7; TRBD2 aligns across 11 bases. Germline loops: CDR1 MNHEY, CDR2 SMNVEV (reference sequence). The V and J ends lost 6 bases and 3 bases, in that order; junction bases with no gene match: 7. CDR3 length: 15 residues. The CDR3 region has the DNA TGTGCCAGCAGCCGACTTCTAGCGGGAGGCTACGAGCAGTACTTC. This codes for CASSRLLAGGYEQYF.

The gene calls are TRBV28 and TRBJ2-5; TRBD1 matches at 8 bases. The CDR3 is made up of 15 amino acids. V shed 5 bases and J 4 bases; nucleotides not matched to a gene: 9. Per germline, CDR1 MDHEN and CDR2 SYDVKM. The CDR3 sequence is CASSTPDRDVETQYF. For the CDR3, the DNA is TGTGCCAGCAGTACCCCGGACAGGGACGTAGAGACCCAGTACTTC.

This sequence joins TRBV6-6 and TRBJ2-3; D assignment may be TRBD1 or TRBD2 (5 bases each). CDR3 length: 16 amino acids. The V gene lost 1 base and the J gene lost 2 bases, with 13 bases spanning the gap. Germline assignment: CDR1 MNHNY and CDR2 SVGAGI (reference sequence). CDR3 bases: TGTGCCAGCAGTTACTACCCTCCGGGACCCACAGATACGCAGTATTTT. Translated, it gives CASSYYPPGPTDTQYF.